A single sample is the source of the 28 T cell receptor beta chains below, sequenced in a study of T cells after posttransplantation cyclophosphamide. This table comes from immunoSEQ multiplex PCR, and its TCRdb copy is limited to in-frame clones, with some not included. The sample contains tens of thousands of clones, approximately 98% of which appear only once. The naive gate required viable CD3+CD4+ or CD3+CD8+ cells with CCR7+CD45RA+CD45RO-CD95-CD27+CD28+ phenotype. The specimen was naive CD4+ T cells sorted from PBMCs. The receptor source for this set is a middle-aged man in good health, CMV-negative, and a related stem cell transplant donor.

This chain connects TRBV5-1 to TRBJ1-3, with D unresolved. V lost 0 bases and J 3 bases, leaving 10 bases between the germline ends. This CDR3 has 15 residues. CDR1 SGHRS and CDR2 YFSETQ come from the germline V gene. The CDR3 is CASSLATGFGNTIYF. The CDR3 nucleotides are TGCGCCAGCAGCTTGGCCACGGGTTTTGGAAACACCATATATTTT.

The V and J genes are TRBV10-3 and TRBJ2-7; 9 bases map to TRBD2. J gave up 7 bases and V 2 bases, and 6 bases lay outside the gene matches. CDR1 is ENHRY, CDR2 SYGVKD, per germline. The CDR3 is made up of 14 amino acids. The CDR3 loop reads CAISEGAGGVEQYF. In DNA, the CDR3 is TGTGCCATCAGTGAGGGAGCGGGAGGAGTGGAGCAGTACTTC.

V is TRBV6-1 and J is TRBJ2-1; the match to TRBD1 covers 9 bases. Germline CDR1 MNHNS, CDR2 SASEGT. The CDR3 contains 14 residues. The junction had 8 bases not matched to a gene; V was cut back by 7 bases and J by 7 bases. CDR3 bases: TGTGCCAGCACCAGACAGGGGGGCTTGAATGAGCAGTTCTTC. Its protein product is CASTRQGGLNEQFF.

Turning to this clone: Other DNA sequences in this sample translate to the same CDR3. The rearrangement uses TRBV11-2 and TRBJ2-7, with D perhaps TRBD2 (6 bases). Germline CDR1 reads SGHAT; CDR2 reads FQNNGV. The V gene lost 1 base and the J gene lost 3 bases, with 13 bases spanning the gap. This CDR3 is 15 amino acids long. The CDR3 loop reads CASSLGLARYYEQYF. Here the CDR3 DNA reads TGTGCCAGCAGCTTAGGGCTAGCGCGATACTACGAGCAGTACTTC.

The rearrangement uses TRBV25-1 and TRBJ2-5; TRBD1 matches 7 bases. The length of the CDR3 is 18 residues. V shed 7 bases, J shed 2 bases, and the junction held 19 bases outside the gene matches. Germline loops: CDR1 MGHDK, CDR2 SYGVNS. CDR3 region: CASTSPTPDRRQQETQYF. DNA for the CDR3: TGTGCCAGCACCTCCCCCACCCCGGACAGGAGACAACAAGAGACCCAGTACTTC.

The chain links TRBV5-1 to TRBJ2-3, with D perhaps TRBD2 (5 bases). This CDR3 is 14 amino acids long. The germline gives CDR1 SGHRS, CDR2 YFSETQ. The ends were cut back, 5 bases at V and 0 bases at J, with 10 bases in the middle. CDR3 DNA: TGCGCCAGCAGGGCGGGTCCTAGCACAGATACGCAGTATTTT. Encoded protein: CASRAGPSTDTQYF.

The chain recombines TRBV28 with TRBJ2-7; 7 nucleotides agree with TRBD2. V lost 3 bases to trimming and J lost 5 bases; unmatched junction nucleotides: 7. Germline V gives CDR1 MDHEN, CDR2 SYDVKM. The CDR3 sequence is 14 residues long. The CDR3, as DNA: TGTGCCAGCAGTTTGGGAGGGGCTAACCACGAGCAGTACTTC. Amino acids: CASSLGGANHEQYF.

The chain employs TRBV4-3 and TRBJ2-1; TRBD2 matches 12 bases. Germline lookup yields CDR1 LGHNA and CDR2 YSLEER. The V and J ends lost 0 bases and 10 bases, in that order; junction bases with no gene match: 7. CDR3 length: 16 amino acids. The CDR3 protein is CASSQELAGGRPEQFF. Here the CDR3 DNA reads TGCGCCAGCAGCCAAGAACTAGCGGGGGGACGCCCGGAGCAGTTCTTC.

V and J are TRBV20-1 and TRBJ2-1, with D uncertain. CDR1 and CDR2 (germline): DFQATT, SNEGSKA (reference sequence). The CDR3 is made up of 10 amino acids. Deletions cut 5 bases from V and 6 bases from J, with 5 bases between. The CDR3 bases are TGCAGTGCTTATAGCAATGAGCAGTTCTTC. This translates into CSAYSNEQFF.

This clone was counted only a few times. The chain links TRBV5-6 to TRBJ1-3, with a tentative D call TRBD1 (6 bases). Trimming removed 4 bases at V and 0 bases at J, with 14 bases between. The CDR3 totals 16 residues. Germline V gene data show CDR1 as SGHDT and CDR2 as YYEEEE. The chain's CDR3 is CASSPRQASSGNTIYF. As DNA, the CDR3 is TGTGCCAGCAGCCCTCGACAGGCTAGCTCTGGAAACACCATATATTTT.

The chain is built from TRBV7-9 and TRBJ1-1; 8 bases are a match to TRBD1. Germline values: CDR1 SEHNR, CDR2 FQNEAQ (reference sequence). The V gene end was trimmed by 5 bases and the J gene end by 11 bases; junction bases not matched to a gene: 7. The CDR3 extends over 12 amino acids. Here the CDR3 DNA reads TGTGCCAGCAGCCCTGACAGGGGCGGTGCTTTCTTT. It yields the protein CASSPDRGGAFF.

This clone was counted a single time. CDR3 DNA: TGTGCCAGCAGTTACTCGCACGGGGGAGACCAGCCCCAGCATTTT. Protein sequence: CASSYSHGGDQPQHF. The genes are TRBV6-5 and TRBJ1-5; possible D gene TRBD1, 5 bases. Trimming removed 0 bases from V and 7 bases from J, with 13 bases in between. CDR3 length: 15 amino acids. Germline lookup yields CDR1 MNHEY and CDR2 SVGAGI.

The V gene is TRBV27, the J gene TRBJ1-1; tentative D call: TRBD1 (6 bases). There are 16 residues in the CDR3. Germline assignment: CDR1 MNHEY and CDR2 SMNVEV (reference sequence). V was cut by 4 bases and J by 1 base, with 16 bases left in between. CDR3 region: CASSSTGWGRNTEAFF. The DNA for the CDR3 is TGTGCCAGCAGTTCTACAGGGTGGGGGAGGAACACTGAAGCTTTCTTT.

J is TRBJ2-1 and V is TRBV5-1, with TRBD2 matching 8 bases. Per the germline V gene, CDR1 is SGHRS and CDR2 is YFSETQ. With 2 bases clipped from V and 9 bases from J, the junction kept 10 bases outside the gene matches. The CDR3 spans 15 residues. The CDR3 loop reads CASSFPQRETGEQFF. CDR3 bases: TGCGCCAGCAGCTTCCCCCAGCGGGAGACTGGTGAGCAGTTCTTC.

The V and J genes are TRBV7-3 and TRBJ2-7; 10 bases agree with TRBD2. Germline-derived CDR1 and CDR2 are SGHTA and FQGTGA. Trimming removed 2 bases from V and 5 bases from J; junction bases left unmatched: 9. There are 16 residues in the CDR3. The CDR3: CASSLVPAGGPHEQYF. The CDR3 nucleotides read TGTGCCAGCAGCTTAGTACCAGCGGGAGGGCCCCACGAGCAGTACTTC.

In nucleotides, the CDR3 is TGTGCCAGCAGTGGCTACTCCTACAATGAGCAGTTCTTC. It codes for CASSGYSYNEQFF. The chain joins TRBV6-1 to TRBJ2-1; D gene unclear. Trimming left V 4 bases short and J 0 bases short, with 4 bases between. From germline, CDR1 is MNHNS and CDR2 SASEGT. The CDR3 is 13 residues long.

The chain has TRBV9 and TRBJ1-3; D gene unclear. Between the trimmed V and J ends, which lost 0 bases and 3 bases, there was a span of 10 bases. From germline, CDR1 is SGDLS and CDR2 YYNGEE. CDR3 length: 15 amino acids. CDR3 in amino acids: CASSVGFGGGNTIYF. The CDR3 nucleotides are TGTGCCAGCAGCGTAGGGTTCGGCGGTGGAAACACCATATATTTT. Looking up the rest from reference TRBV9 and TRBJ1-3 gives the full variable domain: DSGVTQTPKHLITATGQRVTLRCSPRSGDLSVYWYQQSLDQGLQFLIQYYNGEERAKGNILERFSAQQFPDLHSELNLSSLELGDSALYFCASSVGFGGGNTIYFGEGSWLTVV.

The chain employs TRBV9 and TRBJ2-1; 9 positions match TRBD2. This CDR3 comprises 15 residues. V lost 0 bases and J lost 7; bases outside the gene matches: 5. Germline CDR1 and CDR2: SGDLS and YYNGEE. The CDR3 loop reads CASSVDSGRVNEQFF. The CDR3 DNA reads TGTGCCAGCAGCGTAGATAGCGGGAGAGTAAATGAGCAGTTCTTC.

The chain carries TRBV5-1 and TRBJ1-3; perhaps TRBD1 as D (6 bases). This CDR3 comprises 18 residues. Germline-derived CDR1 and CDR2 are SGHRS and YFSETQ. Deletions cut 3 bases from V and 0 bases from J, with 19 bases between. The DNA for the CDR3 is TGCGCCAGCAGCTGGACCGGACAGTCCTATTCCTCTGGAAACACCATATATTTT. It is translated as CASSWTGQSYSSGNTIYF.

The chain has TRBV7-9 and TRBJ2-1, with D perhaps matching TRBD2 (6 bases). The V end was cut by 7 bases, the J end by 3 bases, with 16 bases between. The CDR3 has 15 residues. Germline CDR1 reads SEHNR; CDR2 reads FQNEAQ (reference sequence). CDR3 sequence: CASNTPAGNYNEQFF. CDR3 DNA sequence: TGTGCCAGCAACACCCCGGCGGGGAACTACAATGAGCAGTTCTTC.

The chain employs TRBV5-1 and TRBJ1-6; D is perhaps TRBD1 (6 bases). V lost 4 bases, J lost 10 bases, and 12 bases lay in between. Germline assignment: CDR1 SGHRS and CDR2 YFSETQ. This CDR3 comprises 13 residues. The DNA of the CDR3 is TGCGCCAGCAGCCCGAGCGGGGGCTCACCCCTCCACTTT. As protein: CASSPSGGSPLHF.

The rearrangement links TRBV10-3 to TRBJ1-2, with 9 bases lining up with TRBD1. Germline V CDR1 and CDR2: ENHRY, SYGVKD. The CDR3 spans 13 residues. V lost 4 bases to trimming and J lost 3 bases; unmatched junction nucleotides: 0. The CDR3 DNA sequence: TGTGCCATCAGTGGGACAGGGGACTATGGCTACACCTTC. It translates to CAISGTGDYGYTF.

CDR3 protein: CASQSPGQKDTNYGYTF. Here the CDR3 DNA reads TGTGCCAGCCAAAGTCCGGGACAGAAAGACACTAACTATGGCTACACCTTC. This chain connects TRBV28 to TRBJ1-2; 7 bases line up with TRBD1. This CDR3 is built from 17 residues. The germline V gene encodes CDR1 MDHEN and CDR2 SYDVKM. The trim removed 8 bases at V and 0 bases at J, leaving 15 bases unmatched.

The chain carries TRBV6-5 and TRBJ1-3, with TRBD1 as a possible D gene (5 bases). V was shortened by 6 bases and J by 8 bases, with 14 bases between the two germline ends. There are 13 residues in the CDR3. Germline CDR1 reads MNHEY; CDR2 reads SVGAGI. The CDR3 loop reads CASSYRRSDTIYF. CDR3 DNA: TGTGCCAGCAGCTACAGGAGGTCGGACACCATATATTTT.

The CDR3 sequence is CASRGQLGGKLFF. The CDR3 nucleotides are TGTGCCAGCAGAGGACAGCTAGGCGGAAAACTGTTTTTT. V is TRBV2 and J is TRBJ1-4, with D tentatively TRBD1 (6 bases). Germline V gives CDR1 SNHLY, CDR2 FYNNEI. CDR3 length: 13 residues. V lost 6 bases, J lost 10 bases, and 15 bases lay in between.

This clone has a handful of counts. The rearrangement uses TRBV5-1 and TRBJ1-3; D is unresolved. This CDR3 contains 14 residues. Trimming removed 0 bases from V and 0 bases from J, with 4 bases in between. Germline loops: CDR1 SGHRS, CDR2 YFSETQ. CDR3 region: CASSLDSSGNTIYF. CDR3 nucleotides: TGCGCCAGCAGCTTGGACAGCTCTGGAAACACCATATATTTT.

CDR3 residues: CATSRDLGSGTEAFF. The CDR3 DNA sequence: TGTGCCACCAGCAGAGATTTGGGGTCGGGGACTGAAGCTTTCTTT. V usage is TRBV15 and J usage is TRBJ1-1, with D unresolved. The CDR3 sequence is 15 residues long. CDR1 LNHNV and CDR2 YYDKDF come from the germline V gene (reference sequence). Between the trimmed V and J ends, which lost 0 bases and 5 bases, there was a span of 13 bases.

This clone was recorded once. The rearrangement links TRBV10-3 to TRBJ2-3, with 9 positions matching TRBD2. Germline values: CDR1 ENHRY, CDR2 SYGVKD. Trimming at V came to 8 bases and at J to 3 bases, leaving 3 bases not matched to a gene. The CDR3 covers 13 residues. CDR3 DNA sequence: TGTGCCATCTCGCTAGCGGGGACAGATACGCAGTATTTT. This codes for CAISLAGTDTQYF.